This TCR beta chain originates from a study of sequential checkpoint blockade in melanoma. The treatment: randomized to nivolumab then ipilimumab (arm A) or the reverse (arm B). None of the patients previously received DNA-damaging chemotherapy. Sorted cells were live CD3+CD8+, lacking CD19 and CD56, from PBMCs. Per the germline V gene, CDR1 is KGHSH and CDR2 is LQKENI. V lost 2 bases to trimming and J lost 7 bases, with 12 bases between them. The CDR3 is 14 residues long. Produced via immunoSEQ multiplex PCR; TCRdb's table is partial and in-frame only. The sample consists of approximately 18,000 clones, over 60% of them appearing once.

The chain is built from TRBV18 and TRBJ1-5; possible D gene TRBD1, 6 bases. The sequencing used CD8+ T cells sorted from blood (inferred from file names), collected from a patient given nivolumab and ipilimumab in sequence. The TCR was taken from a human donor with melanoma. The CDR3 region has the DNA TGTGCCAGCTCACCAACAGGGTTCTTCCAGCCCCAGCATTTT. Translation gives CASSPTGFFQPQHF.